The source of this T cell receptor (beta chain) is a study of T-cell memory formation after mild COVID-19. Study-wide context: Largely donor-specific sequence clusters came from two donors.

The germline V gene encodes CDR1 SNHLY and CDR2 FYNNEI. V was pared by 6 bases and J by 7 bases, with 6 bases of the junction left unmatched. The CDR3 totals 15 residues. General study points: Later expanders leaned toward CD4+, whereas clones contracting from day 15 to 85 were balanced CD4/CD8. Contracting CD4+ clones lay largely in CM and EM, with CD8+ ones residing in EMRA.

With regard to this clonotype: Its matching antigen is unknown.

TCRdb re-called the 5' RACE reads with MiXCR, one entry per CDR3 protein. The sample has 350,000 to 500,000 distinct CDR3 sequences; around 20% are singletons. The rearrangement links TRBV2 to TRBJ1-6; 10 bases fit TRBD1. The sequenced sample consisted of PBMCs or a T cell subset sorted from them (not recorded which). The TCR sequence derives from an adult woman who had mild COVID-19 (a few samples of this study predate the infection). Cell type and time point are not known. The CDR3 loop reads CASRGTGAGNSPLHF. CDR3 in DNA: TGTGCCAGCAGAGGGACAGGGGCGGGGAATTCACCCCTCCACTTT.